This T cell receptor beta chain was profiled in a study of blood T cell repertoires in COVID-19. Study as a whole: Sites across the United States, Italy and Spain contributed samples from acute and convalescent COVID-19. Nucleic acid was either cDNA or gDNA, and it came from T cells, B-cell-depleted T cells, or PBMCs.

The length of the CDR3 is 16 residues. CDR1 is MNHEY, CDR2 SMNVEV, per germline (reference sequence). V lost 4 bases, J lost 5 bases, and 15 bases lay in between. Original data processing: The authors estimated nucleated cell counts from reference gene primer amplification. Assay: immunoSEQ multiplex PCR; the TCRdb copy retains only in-frame clones and omits some. That table supplies the V and J calls and clone size; D and trimming were determined from the DNA. The sample shows approximately 170,000 clones, 85% to 90% of them seen only once. Sequenced input: peripheral blood. This chain links TRBV27 with TRBJ1-6, with no clear D. The sequence was obtained from a woman over 75 in a cohort sampled during active or convalescent COVID-19. The CDR3 DNA reads as TGTGCCAGCAGTTCGATCAGGCGCTCGGATAATTCACCCCTCCACTTT. Protein: CASSSIRRSDNSPLHF.